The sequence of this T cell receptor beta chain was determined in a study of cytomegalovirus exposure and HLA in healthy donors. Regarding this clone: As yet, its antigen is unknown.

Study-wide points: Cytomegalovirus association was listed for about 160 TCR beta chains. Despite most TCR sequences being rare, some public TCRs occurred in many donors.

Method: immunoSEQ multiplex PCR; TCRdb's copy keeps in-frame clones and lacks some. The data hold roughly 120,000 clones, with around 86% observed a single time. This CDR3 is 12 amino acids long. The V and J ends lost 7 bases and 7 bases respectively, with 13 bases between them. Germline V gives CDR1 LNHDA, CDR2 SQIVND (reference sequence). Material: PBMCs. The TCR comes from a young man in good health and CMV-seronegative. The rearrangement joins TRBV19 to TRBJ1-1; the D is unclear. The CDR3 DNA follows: TGTGCCAGTACCATGGGAGGGCTTGAAGCTTTCTTT. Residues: CASTMGGLEAFF.